This TCR beta chain was found in a study of glioma-infiltrating T cells. Study-wide results and limits: Above-expected tissue-blood divergence occurred in all gliomas, most in low-grade ones. Very few CDR3 sequences were shared between tissue and blood.

Regarding this clonotype: No antigen is known for it.

Amplification of TCR alpha and beta CDR3 regions from RNA used iRepertoire nested multiplex PCR. Input was roughly 85-400 ng of tissue mRNA or PBMC total RNA. TCRdb reprocessed the multiplex PCR reads via MiXCR and lists one record per CDR3 protein. The sample holds about 130,000 distinct CDR3 sequences, roughly 24% seen once. Trimming removed 1 base at V and 2 bases at J, with 12 bases between. The CDR3 extends over 15 amino acids. The germline V gene has CDR1 LGHDT and CDR2 YNNKEL (reference sequence). The chain is built from TRBV3-1 and TRBJ2-7; weak D call: TRBD1 (5 bases). Material for sequencing was glioma tissue, nonneoplastic brain tissue, or PBMCs (not recorded which). This TCR came from a human donor with low-grade glioma or glioblastoma, undergoing nonglioma brain surgery, or in good health (not recorded which). This CDR3 is CASSQGRDSAYEQYF. The CDR3 DNA reads as TGTGCCAGCAGCCAAGGGCGAGACAGCGCCTACGAGCAGTACTTC.